This T cell receptor beta chain derives from a study of human T cells and chemical hapten exposure. Time point here: pre-sensitization, week 0. As for treatment: therapeutic diphenylcyclopropenone sensitization with weekly scalp DPC. This clonotype occurred once. MiXCR, run by TCRdb on the RACE reads, gives a single entry per CDR3 protein. The table includes about 180,000 distinct CDR3 sequences, under 35% detected once. The CDR3 has 14 residues. The germline V gene encodes CDR1 SNHLY and CDR2 FYNNEI. After removal of 8 bases from V and 3 bases from J, the junction contained 10 bases not matched to a gene.

The clonotype was recovered from a woman aged 25 to 39 with alopecia areata. Some clones in this sample may be carry-over from other donors' samples. Sequencing was performed on whole blood, taken in connection with sensitization to the hapten diphenylcyclopropenone (DPC). The chain uses TRBV2 and TRBJ2-7; TRBD1 matches at 7 bases. The CDR3 sequence: CASRDSGRYYEQYF. The DNA of the CDR3 is TGTGCCAGCCGGGACAGTGGTAGGTACTACGAGCAGTACTTC.